These 13 T cell receptor beta chains share one sample of origin, sequenced in a study of shared clonotypes between healthy human individuals. Sequenced by immunoSEQ multiplex PCR; TCRdb stores in-frame clones only, minus some. The sample shows about 640,000 clones, about two thirds of them seen only once. Sequenced: memory CD4+ T cells sorted from blood. Subset here: CD45RA-negative fraction. These receptors were collected from a woman aged 25 to 39 in good health.

The chain employs TRBV28 and TRBJ2-1; D remains ambiguous. This CDR3 comprises 17 residues. The germline gives CDR1 MDHEN, CDR2 SYDVKM. V dropped 4 bases and J dropped 8 bases, with 24 bases sitting between them. CDR3 in amino acids: CASSYGYLESKSYEQFF. For the CDR3, the DNA is TGTGCCAGCAGTTATGGGTATCTGGAAAGCAAGTCGTATGAGCAGTTCTTC. Together with reference TRBV28 and TRBJ2-1, the CDR3 gives the full variable domain: DVKVTQSSRYLVKRTGEKVFLECVQDMDHENMFWYRQDPGLGLRLIYFSYDVKMKEKGDIPEGYSVSREKKERFSLILESASTNQTSMYLCASSYGYLESKSYEQFFGPGTRLTVL.

CDR3 region: CASSESGRETQPQHF. Written as DNA, the CDR3 is TGTGCCAGCAGTGAAAGTGGCAGGGAGACTCAGCCCCAGCATTTT. The V call is TRBV6-1, the J call TRBJ1-5, with a tentative D call TRBD1 (5 bases). The germline V and J ends were trimmed by 2 bases and 6 bases, with 14 bases remaining between them. The CDR3 consists of 15 residues. Germline-derived CDR1 and CDR2 are MNHNS and SASEGT.

This clone was seen many times. The V call is TRBV25-1, the J call TRBJ2-3, with D perhaps TRBD1 (5 bases). The CDR3 has 12 residues. Germline lookup yields CDR1 MGHDK and CDR2 SYGVNS. V lost 9 bases and J lost 4, with 11 bases in between. The CDR3 sequence is CASLQGPDTQYF. DNA for the CDR3: TGTGCCAGTCTCCAGGGTCCAGATACGCAGTATTTT.

This clone turned up a few times. The chain recombines TRBV30 with TRBJ2-7, with TRBD2 identical over 7 bases. Germline values: CDR1 GTSNPN, CDR2 SVGIG (reference sequence). The CDR3 covers 13 residues. V was pared by 4 bases and J by 3 bases, with 6 bases of the junction left unmatched. The CDR3 bases are TGTGCCTGGAAAGCGGGACTGTTCTACGAGCAGTACTTC. It specifies CAWKAGLFYEQYF.

The chain recombines TRBV28 with TRBJ2-5; D might be TRBD1 (5 bases). Looked up from germline, CDR1 is MDHEN and CDR2 is SYDVKM. V lost 3 bases and J lost 0, with 14 bases in between. This CDR3 is built from 16 residues. The CDR3 spells CASSFGARPYQETQYF. CDR3 sequence (DNA): TGTGCCAGCAGTTTTGGGGCACGACCGTACCAAGAGACCCAGTACTTC.

The chain employs TRBV7-3 and TRBJ2-1; D perhaps matches TRBD2 (6 bases). Germline CDR1 SGHTA, CDR2 FQGTGA. The CDR3 consists of 16 residues. Trimming cost V 5 bases and J 0 bases, with 14 bases left between them. CDR3 sequence: CASSPQGGGSYNEQFF. The DNA of the CDR3 is TGTGCCAGCAGCCCGCAGGGAGGAGGCTCCTACAATGAGCAGTTCTTC. The full variable domain, rest sourced from reference TRBV7-3 and TRBJ2-1, is GAGVSQTPSNKVTEKGKYVELRCDPISGHTALYWYRQSLGQGPEFLIYFQGTGAADDSGLPNDRFFAVRPEGSVSTLKIQRTERGDSAVYLCASSPQGGGSYNEQFFGPGTRLTVL.

Turning to this clone: Other DNA sequences of this sample code for an identical CDR3. V and J are TRBV18 and TRBJ1-5; a weak D match, TRBD1 (6 bases). Germline V gene lookup returns CDR1 KGHSH and CDR2 LQKENI. V lost 1 base and J lost 4, with 11 bases in between. This CDR3 has 15 amino acids. CDR3 nucleotide sequence: TGTGCCAGCTCACCACTTGGGCAGGGGAATCAGCCCCAGCATTTT. Protein sequence: CASSPLGQGNQPQHF.

The chain couples TRBV30 to TRBJ2-2, with a weak D call TRBD2 (6 bases). V was trimmed by 5 bases and J by 6 bases, leaving 10 bases between them. Germline V gives CDR1 GTSNPN, CDR2 SVGIG (reference sequence). CDR3 length: 12 residues. This chain's CDR3 is CAWGRSPGELFF. The CDR3 coding sequence is TGTGCCTGGGGGAGGTCGCCCGGGGAGCTGTTTTTT.

This rearrangement joins TRBV7-8 to TRBJ2-2; 8 bases fit TRBD2. Trimming removed 7 bases from V and 7 bases from J; junction bases left unmatched: 14. This CDR3 is 16 amino acids long. Germline CDR1 reads SGHVS; CDR2 reads FQNEAQ. The CDR3 DNA reads as TGTGCCAGCAACCCGCGGACTAGCTCAGGTGGCGGGGAGCTGTTTTTT. Its protein product is CASNPRTSSGGGELFF.

This chain links TRBV7-3 with TRBJ2-1, with D perhaps TRBD2 (5 bases). Trimming shortened V by 1 base and J by 3 bases, and 16 bases separated the two germline ends. The CDR3 sequence is 17 residues long. The V gene's germline CDR1 is SGHTA and CDR2 FQGTGA. The CDR3 coding sequence is TGTGCCAGCAGCTTAAGAGGGTCGAGTAGGGACTACAATGAGCAGTTCTTC. Translation gives CASSLRGSSRDYNEQFF.

The J gene is TRBJ2-7, the V gene TRBV11-3, with D unresolved. CDR3 length: 12 residues. V was trimmed by 1 base and J by 8 bases, leaving 9 bases between them. The germline CDR1 and CDR2 sequences are SGHNT and YENEEA. The CDR3 here is CASSLGGSKQYF. In nucleotides, the CDR3 is TGTGCCAGCAGCTTAGGAGGTTCCAAGCAGTACTTC.

The rearrangement joins TRBV5-8 to TRBJ1-2; TRBD1 might be the D (5 bases). With 0 bases removed from V and 6 bases from J, the gap between germline ends came to 15 bases. This CDR3 spans 15 amino acids. Germline-derived CDR1 and CDR2 are SGHTS and YDEGEE. Written as DNA, the CDR3 is TGTGCCAGCAGCTTGGCGGGGGACTTCTATGATGGCTACACCTTC. Protein: CASSLAGDFYDGYTF.

Worth noting for this clone: One base away lies a much larger clone, so this may be a sequencing read error. The genes are TRBV7-2 and TRBJ2-6; D may be TRBD1 (6 bases). Germline lookup yields CDR1 SGHTA and CDR2 FQGNSA. V was pared by 5 bases and J by 0 bases, with 11 bases between. The CDR3 sequence is 16 residues long. The CDR3 DNA follows: TGTGCCAGCAGCCCGCGGACAGCCTCTGGGGCCAACGTCCTGACTTTC. This codes for CASSPRTASGANVLTF.